This T cell receptor beta chain originates from a study of cytomegalovirus exposure and HLA in healthy donors. Germline CDR1 reads DFQATT; CDR2 reads SNEGSKA (reference sequence). Trimming removed 7 bases at V and 8 bases at J, with 12 bases between. This CDR3 has 11 residues. This PCR relied on a set of 60 Vbeta primers and 13 Jbeta primers. Using immunoSEQ multiplex PCR, the repertoire was profiled, and TCRdb retains in-frame clones only, with some absent. The sample has 150,000 to 200,000 clones; roughly 80% are singletons. Whole-study results and caveats: In a later analysis, productive TCRs from donors in an Asian-associated ancestry cluster reportedly carried fewer N-insertions than the cohort mean. Across donors, presence/absence analyses took sequencing depth to be roughly uniform. Later analysis suggested most CMV-associated TCR beta chains were HLA-restricted.

As concerns this clone: Its specificity is not known.

This chain links TRBV20-1 with TRBJ2-1; D might be TRBD2 (5 bases). The sample consisted of PBMCs. The receptor comes from a woman aged 50 to 60 in good health and CMV-seropositive. The CDR3 is CSGTLGYEQFF. The CDR3 DNA follows: TGCAGTGGGACTTTGGGGTATGAGCAGTTCTTC.